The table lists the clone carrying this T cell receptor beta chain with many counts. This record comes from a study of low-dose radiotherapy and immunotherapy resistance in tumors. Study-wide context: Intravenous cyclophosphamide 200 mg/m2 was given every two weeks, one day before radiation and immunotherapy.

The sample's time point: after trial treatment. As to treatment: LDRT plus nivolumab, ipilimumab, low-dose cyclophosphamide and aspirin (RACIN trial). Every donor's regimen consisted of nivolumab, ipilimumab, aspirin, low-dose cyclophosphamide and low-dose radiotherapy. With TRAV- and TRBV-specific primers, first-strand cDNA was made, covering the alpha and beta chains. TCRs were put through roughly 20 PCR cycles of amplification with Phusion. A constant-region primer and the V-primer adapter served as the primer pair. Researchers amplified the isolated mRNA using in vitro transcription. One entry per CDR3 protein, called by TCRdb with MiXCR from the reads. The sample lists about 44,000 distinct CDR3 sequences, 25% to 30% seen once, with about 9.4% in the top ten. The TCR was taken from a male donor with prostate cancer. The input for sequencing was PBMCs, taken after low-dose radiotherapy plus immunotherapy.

Written as DNA, the CDR3 is TGTGCCAGCAAGACAGGGGGCGACGAAGCTTTCTTT. The encoded protein is CASKTGGDEAFF. The chain links TRBV6-2 or TRBV6-3 to TRBJ1-1; TRBD1 aligns across 10 bases. This CDR3 has 12 residues. Germline CDR1 and CDR2: MNHEY and SVGEGT. V gave up 7 bases and J gave up 8 bases; unmatched junction bases: 4.